This T cell receptor (beta chain) emerged from a study of breast tumors, draining lymph nodes, adjacent tissues. The study, taken as a whole, reports: Tumor T cell lymph node origin was a supported hypothesis, not proven.

TCRdb passed the multiplex PCR reads through MiXCR, listing each CDR3 protein once. The sample includes about 230,000 distinct CDR3 sequences, about 34% of them seen just once. The lymph nodes were axillary draining lymph nodes from breast cancer patients. Remarks on this clonotype: Its antigen is undetermined.

The CDR3 has 14 amino acids. Per the germline V gene, CDR1 is SGDLS and CDR2 is YYNGEE. V gave up 4 bases and J gave up 4 bases, with 14 bases separating them. The sequencing input was axillary lymph node tissue. The J gene is TRBJ1-1, the V gene TRBV9; unclear D gene. This receptor was taken from a female donor with breast cancer. Some clones in this sample may be carry-over from other donors' samples. The CDR3 loop is CASSKDRATTEAFF. In DNA form, the CDR3 reads TGTGCCAGCAGCAAAGACCGGGCGACCACTGAAGCTTTCTTT.